The text below deals with one TCR beta chain. The data were obtained in a study of blood T cell repertoires in COVID-19. Study information: Samples of COVID-19 (acute and convalescent) were obtained from the United States, Italy and Spain. PBMCs, B-cell-depleted T cells, or T cells provided the cDNA or gDNA that made up the material.

Authors' methods: Cell counts per sample came from amplifying reference gene primers. Only in-frame clones appear in the TCRdb table, and some are missing; sequencing was by immunoSEQ multiplex PCR. V and J calls and clone size are as listed in that table; D and trimming were resolved from the DNA. The sample records approximately 50,000 clones, around 80% being singletons. The sample comprised peripheral blood. This receptor was taken from a human donor in a cohort sampled during active COVID-19.

CDR3 residues: CASSESNTPFIQYF. The CDR3 region has the DNA TGCGCCAGCAGTGAGTCGAACACCCCCTTTATTCAGTACTTC. J is TRBJ2-4 and V is TRBV10-2, with D unclear. The CDR3 length is 14 residues. V shed 0 bases and J shed 10 bases, with 13 bases lying between them. Germline CDR1 is WSHSY and CDR2 is SAAADI.